These 11 T cell receptor beta chains originate from one sample sequenced in a study of T-cell reconstitution after alpha-beta-depleted transplantation in children. For TCRbeta, the library was prepared with unique molecular identifiers. From the PCR reads, TCRdb called clonotypes with MiXCR, one entry per CDR3 protein. The sample holds 500,000 or so distinct CDR3 sequences, less than 35% seen once. The source material was PBMCs from the stem cell graft donor, sampled from the stem cell graft. Source of these receptors: a human donor who donated a stem cell graft to a child with aplastic anemia.

V is TRBV28 and J is TRBJ2-3; D is undetermined. The CDR3 extends over 14 amino acids. The germline CDR1 and CDR2 sequences are MDHEN and SYDVKM. Trimming took 7 bases from V and 4 from J, leaving 15 bases between them. The CDR3 nucleotides read TGTGCCAGCACCGACCTGGTGACCTCAGATACGCAGTATTTT. It translates to CASTDLVTSDTQYF. Together with reference TRBV28 and TRBJ2-3, the CDR3 gives the full variable domain: DVKVTQSSRYLVKRTGEKVFLECVQDMDHENMFWYRQDPGLGLRLIYFSYDVKMKEKGDIPEGYSVSREKKERFSLILESASTNQTSMYLCASTDLVTSDTQYFGPGTRLTVL.

The V and J genes are TRBV6-2 or TRBV6-3 and TRBJ1-4, with D uncertain. In germline, CDR1 is MNHEY, CDR2 SVGEGT. The CDR3 covers 13 residues. Trimming cost V 3 bases and J 8 bases, with 10 bases left between them. The CDR3 DNA sequence: TGTGCCAGCAGTTATGAGAGGCCCGAAAAACTGTTTTTT. Translation gives CASSYERPEKLFF.

This chain connects TRBV30 to TRBJ2-1; no firm D call. The CDR3 length is 11 residues. V dropped 5 bases and J dropped 8 bases, with 10 bases sitting between them. Germline CDR1 GTSNPN, CDR2 SVGIG (reference sequence). Here the CDR3 reads CAWEAGYEQFF. In nucleotides, the CDR3 is TGTGCCTGGGAGGCAGGCTATGAGCAGTTCTTC.

This clonotype was counted a few times. The genes are TRBV7-9 and TRBJ2-2; D uncertain. V was trimmed by 3 bases and J by 2 bases, leaving 10 bases between them. This CDR3 region has 15 residues. Looked up from germline, CDR1 is SEHNR and CDR2 is FQNEAQ (reference sequence). Here the CDR3 DNA reads TGTGCCAGCAGCTTTAGTCTTACTAACACCGGGGAGCTGTTTTTT. Its protein is CASSFSLTNTGELFF.

This clonotype was seen a few times. The V and J genes are TRBV4-3 and TRBJ2-7, with D perhaps assigned TRBD1 or TRBD2 (5 bases each). V shed 4 bases and J shed 1 base, with 14 bases lying between them. Germline loops: CDR1 LGHNA, CDR2 YSLEER. This CDR3 spans 15 amino acids. CDR3 in DNA: TGCGCCAGCAGCCCCGGACATGGGGGATCCTACGAGCAGTACGTC. This codes for CASSPGHGGSYEQYV.

This clonotype has only a few counts. The CDR3, as DNA: TGTGCCAGCAGCTTAAGCCCAGCGGGAATGTTCTTC. Protein product: CASSLSPAGMFF. The J gene is TRBJ2-1, the V gene TRBV11-1, with TRBD2 matching over 7 bases. Looked up from germline, CDR1 is SGHAT and CDR2 is FQDESV (reference sequence). Unmatched junction bases numbered 7, after V lost 2 bases and J lost 15 bases. This CDR3 contains 12 residues.

The chain joins TRBV7-7 to TRBJ2-5; TRBD1 might be the D (5 bases). The germline CDR1 and CDR2 sequences are SSHAT and FNYEAQ (reference sequence). The CDR3 consists of 15 residues. V shed 2 bases and J shed 5 bases, with 15 bases lying between them. CDR3 protein: CASSLRGGAQETQYF. The CDR3 DNA reads TGTGCCAGCAGCTTACGTGGTGGGGCCCAGGAGACCCAGTACTTC.

This clonotype was counted a few times. The chain has TRBV18 and TRBJ2-5; D is perhaps TRBD2 (5 bases). The CDR3 length is 15 residues. Germline CDR1 reads KGHSH; CDR2 reads LQKENI. The germline V and J ends were trimmed by 3 bases and 4 bases, with 15 bases remaining between them. The CDR3 bases are TGTGCCAGCTCACCGCTGGCGGGTCGGTCAGAGACCCAGTACTTC. Amino acids: CASSPLAGRSETQYF. The full variable domain, with the rest looked up from reference TRBV18 and TRBJ2-5, is NAGVMQNPRHLVRRRGQEARLRCSPMKGHSHVYWYRQLPEEGLKFMVYLQKENIIDESGMPKERFSAEFPKEGPSILRIQQVVRGDSAAYFCASSPLAGRSETQYFGPGTRLLVL.

The gene calls are TRBV24-1 and TRBJ2-1; D unresolved. Trimming cost V 4 bases and J 3 bases, with 12 bases left between them. This CDR3 has 15 amino acids. Looked up from germline, CDR1 is KGHDR and CDR2 is SFDVKD. As DNA, the CDR3 is TGTGCCACCAGTGACCCTCGCGACGTCTACAATGAGCAGTTCTTC. Residues: CATSDPRDVYNEQFF.

This rearrangement joins TRBV20-1 to TRBJ1-2, with D perhaps matching TRBD1 (6 bases). Germline V gene lookup returns CDR1 DFQATT and CDR2 SNEGSKA (reference sequence). Between the trimmed V and J ends, which lost 0 bases and 3 bases, there was a span of 14 bases. This CDR3 spans 15 amino acids. CDR3 DNA sequence: TGCAGTGCTAGAGATTTTCGGGGACACGACTATGGCTACACCTTC. Translation gives CSARDFRGHDYGYTF.

In its sample, this clonotype was seen a few times. The chain carries TRBV7-2 and TRBJ1-2; possible D gene TRBD1, 5 bases. Trimming shortened V by 1 base and J by 3 bases, and 12 bases separated the two germline ends. The CDR3 runs to 15 residues. Per germline, CDR1 SGHTA and CDR2 FQGNSA. The CDR3 sequence: CASSLVWGGDYGYTF. For the CDR3, the DNA is TGTGCCAGCAGCTTAGTATGGGGGGGAGACTATGGCTACACCTTC.